This TCR beta chain was obtained from a study of T cell responses to AZD1222 COVID-19 vaccine. Only in-frame clones appear in the TCRdb table, and some are missing; sequencing was by immunoSEQ multiplex PCR. The sample carries about 120,000 clones, about nine tenths recorded once. Germline CDR1 MNHEY, CDR2 SVGAGI. Unmatched junction bases numbered 3, after V lost 0 bases and J lost 4 bases. The CDR3 is 14 amino acids. This chain uses TRBV6-5 with TRBJ2-7; TRBD2 matches 7 bases. The TCR originated in an adult in good health. The source material was peripheral blood, sampled on day 0 of AZD1222 vaccination. The CDR3 reads CASSYSRGLYEQYF. Written as DNA, the CDR3 is TGTGCCAGCAGTTACTCGCGGGGGTTATACGAGCAGTACTTC.